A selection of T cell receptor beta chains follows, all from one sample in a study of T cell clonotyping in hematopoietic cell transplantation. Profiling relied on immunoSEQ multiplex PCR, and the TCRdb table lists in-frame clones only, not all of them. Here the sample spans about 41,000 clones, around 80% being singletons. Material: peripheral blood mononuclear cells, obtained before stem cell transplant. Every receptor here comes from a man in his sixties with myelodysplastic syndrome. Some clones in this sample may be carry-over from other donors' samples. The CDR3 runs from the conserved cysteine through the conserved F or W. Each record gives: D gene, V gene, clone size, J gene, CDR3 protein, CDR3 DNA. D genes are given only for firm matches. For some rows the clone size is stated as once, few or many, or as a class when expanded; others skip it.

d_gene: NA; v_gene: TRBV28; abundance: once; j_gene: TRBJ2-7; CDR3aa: CASSLSNSYEQYF; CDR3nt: TGTGCCAGCAGTTTGAGCAACAGTTACGAGCAGTACTTC
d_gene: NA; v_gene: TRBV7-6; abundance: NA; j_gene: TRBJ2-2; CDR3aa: CASSYSGFTGELFF; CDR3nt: TGTGCCAGCAGCTACTCAGGGTTTACCGGGGAGCTGTTTTTT
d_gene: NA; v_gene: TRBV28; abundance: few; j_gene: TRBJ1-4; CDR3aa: CASSKGHRVTLFF; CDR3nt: TGTGCCAGCAGCAAGGGACACCGAGTGACGCTGTTTTTT
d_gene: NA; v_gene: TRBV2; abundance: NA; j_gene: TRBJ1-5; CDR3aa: CASTSDSNQPQHF; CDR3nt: TGTGCCAGCACCTCAGATAGCAATCAGCCCCAGCATTTT
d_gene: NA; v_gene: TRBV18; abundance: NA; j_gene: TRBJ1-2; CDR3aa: CASSPGTLYGYTF; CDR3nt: TGTGCCAGCTCGCCCGGGACTCTCTATGGCTACACCTTC
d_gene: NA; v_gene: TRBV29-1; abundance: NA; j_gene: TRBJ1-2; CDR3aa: CSVGSDYYGYTF; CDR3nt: TGCAGCGTTGGGTCGGATTACTATGGCTACACCTTC
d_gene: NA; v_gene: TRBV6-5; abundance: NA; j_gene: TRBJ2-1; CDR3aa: CASSSGPYNEQFF; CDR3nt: TGTGCCAGCAGTTCCGGACCCTACAATGAGCAGTTCTTC
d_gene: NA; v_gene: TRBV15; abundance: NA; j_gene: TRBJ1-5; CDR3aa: CATSRDVLMPQHF; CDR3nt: TGTGCCACCAGCAGAGATGTCCTGATGCCCCAGCATTTT
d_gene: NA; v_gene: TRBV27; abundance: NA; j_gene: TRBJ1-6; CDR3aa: CASSSDPGRSPLHF; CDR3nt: TGTGCCAGCAGTTCGGATCCAGGGCGTTCACCCCTCCACTTT
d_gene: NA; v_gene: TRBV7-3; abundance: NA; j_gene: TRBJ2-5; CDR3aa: CASSLWGGGGETQYF; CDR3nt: TGTGCCAGCAGCTTATGGGGAGGGGGGGGAGAGACCCAGTACTTC
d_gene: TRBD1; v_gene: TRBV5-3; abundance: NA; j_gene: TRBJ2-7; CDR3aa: CARSPWTGKDEQYF; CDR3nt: TGTGCCAGAAGCCCATGGACAGGGAAGGACGAGCAGTACTTC
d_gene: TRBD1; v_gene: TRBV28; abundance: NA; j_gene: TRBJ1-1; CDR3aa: CASSLLEGAVTEAFF; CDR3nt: TGTGCCAGCAGTTTATTGGAGGGGGCAGTTACTGAAGCTTTCTTT
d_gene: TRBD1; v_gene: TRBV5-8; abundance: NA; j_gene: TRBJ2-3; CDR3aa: CASSLAGQGTDTQYF; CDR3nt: TGTGCCAGCAGCTTGGCCGGACAGGGGACAGATACGCAGTATTTT
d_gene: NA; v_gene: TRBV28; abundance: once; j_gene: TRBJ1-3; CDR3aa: CASSPQSSGNTIYF; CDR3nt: TGTGCCAGCAGTCCGCAGAGCTCTGGAAACACCATATATTTT
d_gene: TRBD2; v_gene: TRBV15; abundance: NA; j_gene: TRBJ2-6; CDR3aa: CATSGGDSGANVLTF; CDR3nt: TGTGCCACCAGCGGGGGGGACTCTGGGGCCAACGTCCTGACTTTC
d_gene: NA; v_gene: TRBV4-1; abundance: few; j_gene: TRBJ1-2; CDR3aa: CASSQGGVLRDGTKNYGYTF; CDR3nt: TGCGCCAGCAGCCAAGGCGGAGTACTACGGGACGGGACAAAAAACTATGGCTACACCTTC
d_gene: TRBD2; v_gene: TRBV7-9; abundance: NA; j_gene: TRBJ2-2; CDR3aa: CASSSPGGSLNTGELFF; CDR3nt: TGTGCCAGCAGCTCCCCGGGAGGAAGCCTCAACACCGGGGAGCTGTTTTTT
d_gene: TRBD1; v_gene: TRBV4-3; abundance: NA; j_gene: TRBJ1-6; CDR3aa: CASSPDRRNNSPLHF; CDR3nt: TGCGCCAGCAGCCCGGACAGGAGGAATAATTCACCCCTCCACTTT
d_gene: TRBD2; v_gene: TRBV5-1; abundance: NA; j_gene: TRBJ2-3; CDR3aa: CASSLGAGVSTDTQYF; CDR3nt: TGCGCCAGCAGCTTGGGGGCGGGGGTGAGCACAGATACGCAGTATTTT
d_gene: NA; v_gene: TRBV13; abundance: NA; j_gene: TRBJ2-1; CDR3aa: CASSSGQGRGNEQFF; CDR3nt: TGTGCCAGCAGTTCTGGGCAGGGAAGGGGGAATGAGCAGTTCTTC
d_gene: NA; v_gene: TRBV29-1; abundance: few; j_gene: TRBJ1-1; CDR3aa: CSVVGSENTEAFF; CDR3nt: TGCAGCGTTGTGGGCAGCGAGAACACTGAAGCTTTCTTT
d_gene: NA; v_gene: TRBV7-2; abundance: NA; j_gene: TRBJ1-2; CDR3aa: CASSPTSSGYTF; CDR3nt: TGTGCCAGCAGCCCTACCTCTAGTGGCTACACCTTC
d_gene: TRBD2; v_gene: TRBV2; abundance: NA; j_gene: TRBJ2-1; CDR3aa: CASRKTSGGAARQFF; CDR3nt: TGTGCCAGCAGGAAGACTAGCGGGGGGGCGGCGCGTCAGTTCTTC
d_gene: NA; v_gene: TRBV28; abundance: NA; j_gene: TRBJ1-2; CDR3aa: CASSLPTSNYGYTF; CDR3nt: TGTGCCAGCAGTTTGCCCACGAGTAACTATGGCTACACCTTC
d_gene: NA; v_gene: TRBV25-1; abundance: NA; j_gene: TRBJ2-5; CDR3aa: CASSVDSYQETQYF; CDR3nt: TGTGCCAGCAGTGTGGACAGTTATCAAGAGACCCAGTACTTC
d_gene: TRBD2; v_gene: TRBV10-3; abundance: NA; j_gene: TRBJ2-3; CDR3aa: CAISPGGQGNTQYF; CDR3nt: TGTGCCATCAGTCCGGGGGGGCAGGGGAATACGCAGTATTTT
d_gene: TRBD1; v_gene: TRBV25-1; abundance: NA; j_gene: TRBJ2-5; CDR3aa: CASSDRTGQGMKTQYF; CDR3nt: TGTGCCAGCAGTGATCGCACTGGACAGGGGATGAAGACCCAGTACTTC
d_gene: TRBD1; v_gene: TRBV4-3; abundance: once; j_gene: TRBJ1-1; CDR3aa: CASSQLVVGQGAYTEAFF; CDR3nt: TGCGCCAGCAGCCAATTGGTAGTTGGGCAGGGGGCGTACACTGAAGCTTTCTTT
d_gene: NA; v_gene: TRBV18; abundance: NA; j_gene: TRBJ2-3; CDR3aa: CASSPPSRVDTDTQYF; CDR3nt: TGTGCCAGCTCACCCCCATCCAGGGTAGACACAGATACGCAGTATTTT
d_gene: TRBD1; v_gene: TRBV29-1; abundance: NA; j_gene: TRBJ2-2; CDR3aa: CSAMGQGNAGELFF; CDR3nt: TGCAGCGCTATGGGACAGGGGAATGCCGGGGAGCTGTTTTTT
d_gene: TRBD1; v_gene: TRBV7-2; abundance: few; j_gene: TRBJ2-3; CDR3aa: CASSTTGQGAGNTQYF; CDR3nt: TGTGCCAGCAGCACCACGGGACAGGGGGCAGGGAATACGCAGTATTTT
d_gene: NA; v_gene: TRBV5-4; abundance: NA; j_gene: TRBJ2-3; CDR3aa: CASSLAGTDTQYF; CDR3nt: TGTGCCAGCAGCTTGGCAGGGACAGATACGCAGTATTTT
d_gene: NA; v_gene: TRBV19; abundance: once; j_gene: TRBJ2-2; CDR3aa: CASSIQHNTGELFF; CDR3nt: TGTGCCAGTAGTATACAGCACAACACCGGGGAGCTGTTTTTT
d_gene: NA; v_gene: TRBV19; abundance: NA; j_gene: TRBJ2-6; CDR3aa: CASSIGVGANVLTF; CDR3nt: TGTGCCAGTAGTATCGGGGTTGGGGCCAACGTCCTGACTTTC
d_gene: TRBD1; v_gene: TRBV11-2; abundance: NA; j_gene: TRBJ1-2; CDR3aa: CASSPTTGNYGYTF; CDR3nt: TGTGCCAGCAGCCCTACGACAGGGAACTATGGCTACACCTTC
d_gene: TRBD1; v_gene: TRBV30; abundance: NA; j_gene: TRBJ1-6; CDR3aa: CAWSGGQGVTYNSPLHF; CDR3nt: TGTGCCTGGTCGGGGGGACAGGGGGTAACCTATAATTCACCCCTCCACTTT
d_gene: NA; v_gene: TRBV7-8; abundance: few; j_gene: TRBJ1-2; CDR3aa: CASSLRTENYGYTF; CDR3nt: TGTGCCAGCAGCCTTCGGACGGAGAACTATGGCTACACCTTC
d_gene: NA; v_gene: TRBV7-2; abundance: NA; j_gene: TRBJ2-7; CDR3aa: CASSSSGVGEQYF; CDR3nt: TGTGCCAGCAGCTCGTCAGGGGTTGGCGAGCAGTACTTC
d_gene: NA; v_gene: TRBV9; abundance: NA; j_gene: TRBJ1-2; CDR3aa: CASSVVFGQAANYGYTF; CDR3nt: TGTGCCAGCAGCGTAGTCTTTGGCCAGGCTGCTAACTATGGCTACACCTTC
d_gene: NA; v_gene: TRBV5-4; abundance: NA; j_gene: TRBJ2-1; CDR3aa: CASSPGGGLGNEQFF; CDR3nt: TGTGCCAGCAGCCCAGGGGGGGGGCTTGGGAATGAGCAGTTCTTC
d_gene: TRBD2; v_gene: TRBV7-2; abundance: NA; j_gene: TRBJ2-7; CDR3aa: CASSLAWTSGGYEQYF; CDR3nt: TGTGCCAGCAGCTTAGCCTGGACTAGCGGGGGATACGAGCAGTACTTC
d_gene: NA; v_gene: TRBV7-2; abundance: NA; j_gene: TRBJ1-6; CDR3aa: CASSPDGFFPLHF; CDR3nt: TGTGCCAGCAGCCCAGACGGGTTTTTTCCCCTCCACTTT
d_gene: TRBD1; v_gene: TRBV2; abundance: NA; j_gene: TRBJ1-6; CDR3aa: CASSQTGREDSPLHF; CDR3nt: TGTGCCAGCAGCCAGACAGGGAGGGAGGATTCACCCCTCCACTTT
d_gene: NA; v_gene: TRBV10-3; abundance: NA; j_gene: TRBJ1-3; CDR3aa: CAISESKQQPGNTIYF; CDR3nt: TGTGCCATCAGTGAGTCGAAACAGCAGCCAGGAAACACCATATATTTT
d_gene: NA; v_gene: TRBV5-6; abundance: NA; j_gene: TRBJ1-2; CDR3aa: CASSFRGREVANYGYTF; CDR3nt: TGTGCCAGCAGCTTTAGGGGCAGGGAGGTTGCTAACTATGGCTACACCTTC
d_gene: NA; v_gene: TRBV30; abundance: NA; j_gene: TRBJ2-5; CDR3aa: CAWSVGGRETQYF; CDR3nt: TGTGCCTGGAGTGTTGGGGGGCGTGAGACCCAGTACTTC
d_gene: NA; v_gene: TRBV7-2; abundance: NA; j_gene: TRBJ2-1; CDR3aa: CASSLDPQGWEQFF; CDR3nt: TGTGCCAGCAGCTTAGATCCCCAGGGATGGGAGCAGTTCTTC
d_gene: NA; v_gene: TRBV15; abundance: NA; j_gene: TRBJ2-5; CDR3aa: CATSTPLGPLQETQYF; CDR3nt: TGTGCCACCAGCACTCCTTTAGGGCCCCTTCAAGAGACCCAGTACTTC
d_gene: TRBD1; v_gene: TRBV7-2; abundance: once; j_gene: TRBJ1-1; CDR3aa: CASSSRTGTTFF; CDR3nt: TGTGCCAGCAGCTCCCGGACAGGGACGACTTTCTTT
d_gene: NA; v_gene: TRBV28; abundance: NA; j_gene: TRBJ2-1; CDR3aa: CASSFGGFSYNEQFF; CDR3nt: TGTGCCAGCAGTTTTGGAGGCTTTTCCTACAATGAGCAGTTCTTC
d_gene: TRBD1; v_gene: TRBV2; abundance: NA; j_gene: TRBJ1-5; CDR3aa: CASSPGQGNQPQHF; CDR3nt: TGTGCCAGCAGCCCGGGACAGGGCAATCAGCCCCAGCATTTT
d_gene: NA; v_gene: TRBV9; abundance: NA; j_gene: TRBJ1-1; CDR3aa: CASSPQLRDFGGLSTFF; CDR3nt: TGTGCCAGCAGCCCCCAACTTAGGGACTTTGGCGGACTGTCGACTTTCTTT
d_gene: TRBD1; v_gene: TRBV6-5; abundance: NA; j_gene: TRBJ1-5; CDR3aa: CASRRGTGASQPQHF; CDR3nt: TGTGCCAGCCGGAGGGGGACAGGGGCCAGCCAGCCCCAGCATTTT